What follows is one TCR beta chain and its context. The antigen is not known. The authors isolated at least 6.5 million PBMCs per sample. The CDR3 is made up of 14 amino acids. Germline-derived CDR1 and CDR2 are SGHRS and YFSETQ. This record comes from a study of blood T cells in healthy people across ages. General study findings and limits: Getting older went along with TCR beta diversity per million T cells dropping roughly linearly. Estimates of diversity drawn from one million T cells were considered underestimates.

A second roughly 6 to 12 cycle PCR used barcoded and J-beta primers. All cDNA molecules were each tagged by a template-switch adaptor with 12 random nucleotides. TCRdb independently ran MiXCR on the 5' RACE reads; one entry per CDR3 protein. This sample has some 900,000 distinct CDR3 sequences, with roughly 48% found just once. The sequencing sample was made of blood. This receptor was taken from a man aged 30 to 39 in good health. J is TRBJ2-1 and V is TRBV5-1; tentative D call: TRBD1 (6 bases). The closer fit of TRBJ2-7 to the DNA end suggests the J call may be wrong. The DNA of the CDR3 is TGCGCCAGCAGCCCGGACCCCGGGACAACCGAGCAGTACTTC. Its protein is CASSPDPGTTEQYF.